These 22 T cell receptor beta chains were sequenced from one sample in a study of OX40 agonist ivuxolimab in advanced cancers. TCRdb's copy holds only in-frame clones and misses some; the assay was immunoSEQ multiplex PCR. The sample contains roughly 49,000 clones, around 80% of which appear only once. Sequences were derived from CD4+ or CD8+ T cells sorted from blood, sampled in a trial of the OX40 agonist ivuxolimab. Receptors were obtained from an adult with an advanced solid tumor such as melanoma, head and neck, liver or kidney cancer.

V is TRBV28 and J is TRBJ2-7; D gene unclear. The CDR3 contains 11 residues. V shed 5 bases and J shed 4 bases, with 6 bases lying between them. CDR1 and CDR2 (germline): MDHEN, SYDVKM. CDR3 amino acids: CASSERYEQYF. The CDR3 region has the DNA TGTGCCAGCAGTGAGCGTTACGAGCAGTACTTC.

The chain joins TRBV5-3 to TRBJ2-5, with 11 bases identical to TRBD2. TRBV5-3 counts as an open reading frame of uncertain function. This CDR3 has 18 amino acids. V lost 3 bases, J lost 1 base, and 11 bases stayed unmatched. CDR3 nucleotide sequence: TGTGCCAGAAGCTCGAAACCGGGACTAGCGGCCACCCAAGAGACCCAGTACTTC. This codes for CARSSKPGLAATQETQYF.

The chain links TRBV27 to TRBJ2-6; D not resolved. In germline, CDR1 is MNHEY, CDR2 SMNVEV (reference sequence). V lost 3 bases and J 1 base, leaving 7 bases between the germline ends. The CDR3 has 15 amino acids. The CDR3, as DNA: TGTGCCAGCAGTTTTAGGGTGTCTGGGGCCAACGTCCTGACTTTC. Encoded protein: CASSFRVSGANVLTF.

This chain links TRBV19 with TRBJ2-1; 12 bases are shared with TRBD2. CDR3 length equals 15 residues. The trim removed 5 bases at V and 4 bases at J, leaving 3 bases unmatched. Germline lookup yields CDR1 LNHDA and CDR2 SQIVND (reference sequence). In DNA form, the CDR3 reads TGTGCCAGTAGTTGGACTAGCGGGGCGTACAATGAGCAGTTCTTC. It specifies CASSWTSGAYNEQFF.

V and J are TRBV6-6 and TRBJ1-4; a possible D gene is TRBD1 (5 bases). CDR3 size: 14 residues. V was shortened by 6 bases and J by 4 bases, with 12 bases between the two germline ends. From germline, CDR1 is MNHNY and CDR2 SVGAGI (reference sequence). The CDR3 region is CASSRAGSNEKLFF. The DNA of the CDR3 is TGTGCCAGCAGCAGGGCCGGAAGTAATGAAAAACTGTTTTTT.

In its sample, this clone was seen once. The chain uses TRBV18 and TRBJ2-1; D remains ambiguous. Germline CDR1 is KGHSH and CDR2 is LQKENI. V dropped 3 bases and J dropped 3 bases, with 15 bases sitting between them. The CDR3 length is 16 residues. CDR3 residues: CASSPLTDAVYNEQFF. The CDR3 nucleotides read TGTGCCAGCTCACCTTTGACCGACGCCGTCTACAATGAGCAGTTCTTC.

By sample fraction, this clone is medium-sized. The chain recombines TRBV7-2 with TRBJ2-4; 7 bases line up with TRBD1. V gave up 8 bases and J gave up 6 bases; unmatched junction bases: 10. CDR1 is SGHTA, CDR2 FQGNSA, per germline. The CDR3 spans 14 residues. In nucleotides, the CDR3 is TGTGCCAGCGCACCGACAGGGATGGGAAACATTCAGTACTTC. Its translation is CASAPTGMGNIQYF.

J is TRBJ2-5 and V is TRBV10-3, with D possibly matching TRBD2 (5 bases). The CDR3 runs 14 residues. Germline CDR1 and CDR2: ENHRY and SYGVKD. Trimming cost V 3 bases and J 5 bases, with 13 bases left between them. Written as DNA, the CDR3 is TGTGCCATCAGTGACGGGGTTTCCTGGGAGACCCAGTACTTC. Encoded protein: CAISDGVSWETQYF.

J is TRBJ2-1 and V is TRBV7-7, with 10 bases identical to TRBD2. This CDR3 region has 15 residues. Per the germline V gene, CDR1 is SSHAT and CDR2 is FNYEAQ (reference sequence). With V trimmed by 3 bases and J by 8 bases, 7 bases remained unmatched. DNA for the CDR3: TGTGCCAGCAGCTTTTCGAGCGGGAGGGGCGATGAGCAGTTCTTC. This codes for CASSFSSGRGDEQFF.

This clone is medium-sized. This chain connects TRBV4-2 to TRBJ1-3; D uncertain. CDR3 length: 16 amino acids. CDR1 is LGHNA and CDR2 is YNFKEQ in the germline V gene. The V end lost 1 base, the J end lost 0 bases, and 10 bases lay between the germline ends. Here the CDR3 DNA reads TGTGCCAGCAGCCAAGCTGAACGGAACTCTGGAAACACCATATATTTT. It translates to CASSQAERNSGNTIYF.

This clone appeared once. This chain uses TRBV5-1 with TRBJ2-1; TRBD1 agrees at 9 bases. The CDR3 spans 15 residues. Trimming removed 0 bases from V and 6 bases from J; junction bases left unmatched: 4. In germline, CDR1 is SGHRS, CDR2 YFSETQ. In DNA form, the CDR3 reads TGCGCCAGCAGCTTGGGGGGACAGGGTCTCAATGAGCAGTTCTTC. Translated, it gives CASSLGGQGLNEQFF.

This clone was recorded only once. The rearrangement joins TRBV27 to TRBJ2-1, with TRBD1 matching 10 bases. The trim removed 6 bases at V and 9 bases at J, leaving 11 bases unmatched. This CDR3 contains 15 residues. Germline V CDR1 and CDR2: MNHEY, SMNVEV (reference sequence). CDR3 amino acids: CASRHGQGERGEQFF. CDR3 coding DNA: TGTGCCAGCAGACACGGACAGGGGGAGAGGGGTGAGCAGTTCTTC.

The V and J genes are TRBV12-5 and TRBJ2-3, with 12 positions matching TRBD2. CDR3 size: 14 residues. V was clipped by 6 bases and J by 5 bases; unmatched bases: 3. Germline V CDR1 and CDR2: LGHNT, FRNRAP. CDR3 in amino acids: CASGQGLAGDTQYF. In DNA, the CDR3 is TGTGCTAGTGGCCAGGGACTAGCGGGAGATACGCAGTATTTT.

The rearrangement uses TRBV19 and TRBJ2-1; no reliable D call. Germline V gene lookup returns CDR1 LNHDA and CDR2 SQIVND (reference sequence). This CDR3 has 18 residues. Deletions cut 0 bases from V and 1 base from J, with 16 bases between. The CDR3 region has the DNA TGTGCCAGTAGTATAGAACCTGGTAGGGCATCTTCCTACAATGAGCAGTTCTTC. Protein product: CASSIEPGRASSYNEQFF.

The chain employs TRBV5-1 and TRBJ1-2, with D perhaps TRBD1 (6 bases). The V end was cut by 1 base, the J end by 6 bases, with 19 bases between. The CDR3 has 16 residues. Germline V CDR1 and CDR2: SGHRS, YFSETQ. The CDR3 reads CASSLNSAQGYDGYTF. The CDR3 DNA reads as TGCGCCAGCAGCTTGAATAGTGCCCAGGGGTATGATGGCTACACCTTC.

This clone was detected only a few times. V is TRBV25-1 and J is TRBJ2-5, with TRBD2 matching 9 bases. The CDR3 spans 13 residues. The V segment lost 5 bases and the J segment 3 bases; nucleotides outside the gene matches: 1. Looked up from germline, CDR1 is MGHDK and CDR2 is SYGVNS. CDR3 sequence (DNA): TGTGCCAGCAGTATAGCGGGAGAAGAGACCCAGTACTTC. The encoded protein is CASSIAGEETQYF.

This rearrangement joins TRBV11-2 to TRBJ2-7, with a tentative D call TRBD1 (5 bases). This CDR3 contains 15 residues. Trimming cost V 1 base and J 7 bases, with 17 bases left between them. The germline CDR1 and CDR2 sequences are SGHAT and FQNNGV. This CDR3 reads CASSLGPLGVGEQYF. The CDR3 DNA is TGTGCCAGCAGCTTAGGCCCCTTAGGGGTGGGGGAGCAGTACTTC.

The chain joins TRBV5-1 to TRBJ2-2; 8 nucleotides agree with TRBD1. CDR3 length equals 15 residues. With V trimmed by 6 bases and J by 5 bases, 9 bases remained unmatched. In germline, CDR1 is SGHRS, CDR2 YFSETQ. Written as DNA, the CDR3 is TGCGCCAGCACCAAAACAGGGGGGAAGACCGGGGAGCTGTTTTTT. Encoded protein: CASTKTGGKTGELFF. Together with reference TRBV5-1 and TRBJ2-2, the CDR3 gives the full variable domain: KAGVTQTPRYLIKTRGQQVTLSCSPISGHRSVSWYQQTPGQGLQFLFEYFSETQRNKGNFPGRFSGRQFSNSRSEMNVSTLELGDSALYLCASTKTGGKTGELFFGEGSRLTVL.

CDR3 nucleotide sequence: TGTGCCAGCAGTTACCAACGCAATCAGCCCCAGCATTTT. This encodes CASSYQRNQPQHF. The chain recombines TRBV6-5 with TRBJ1-5; D is unclear. CDR1 and CDR2 (germline): MNHEY, SVGAGI. This CDR3 spans 13 amino acids. The ends were cut back, 2 bases at V and 2 bases at J, with 4 bases in the middle.

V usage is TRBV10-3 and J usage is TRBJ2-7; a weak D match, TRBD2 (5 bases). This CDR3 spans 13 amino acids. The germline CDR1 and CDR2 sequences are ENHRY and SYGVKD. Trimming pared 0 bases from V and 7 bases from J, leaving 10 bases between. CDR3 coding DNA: TGTGCCATCAGTGAGTCGGACCCGGGGGAGCAGTACTTC. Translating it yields CAISESDPGEQYF.

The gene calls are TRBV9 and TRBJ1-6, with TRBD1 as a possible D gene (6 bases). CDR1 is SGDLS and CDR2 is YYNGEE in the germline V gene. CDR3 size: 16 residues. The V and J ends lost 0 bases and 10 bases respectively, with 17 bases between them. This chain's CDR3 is CASSVDPGQPESPLHF. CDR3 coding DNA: TGTGCCAGCAGCGTAGATCCCGGACAGCCGGAATCACCCCTCCACTTT.

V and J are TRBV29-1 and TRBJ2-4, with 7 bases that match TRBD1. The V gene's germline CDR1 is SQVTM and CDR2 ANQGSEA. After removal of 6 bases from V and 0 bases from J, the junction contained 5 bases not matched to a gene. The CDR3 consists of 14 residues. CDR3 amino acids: CSVWTGLAKNIQYF. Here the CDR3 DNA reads TGCAGCGTCTGGACAGGTCTAGCCAAAAACATTCAGTACTTC.